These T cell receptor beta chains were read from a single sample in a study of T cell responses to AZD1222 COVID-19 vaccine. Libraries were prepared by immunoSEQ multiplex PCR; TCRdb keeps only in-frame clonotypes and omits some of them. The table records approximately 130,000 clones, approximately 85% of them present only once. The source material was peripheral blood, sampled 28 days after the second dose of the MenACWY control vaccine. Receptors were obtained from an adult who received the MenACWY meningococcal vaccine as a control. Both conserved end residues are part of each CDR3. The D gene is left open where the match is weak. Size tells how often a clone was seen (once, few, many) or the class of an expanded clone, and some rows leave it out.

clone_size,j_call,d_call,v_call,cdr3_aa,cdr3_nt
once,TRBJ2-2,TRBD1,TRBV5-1,CASSIGQGAIRELFF,TGCGCCAGCAGCATAGGACAGGGGGCTATCCGGGAGCTGTTTTTT
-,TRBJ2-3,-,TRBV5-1,CASSFGDGTDTQYF,TGCGCCAGCAGCTTTGGGGACGGCACAGATACGCAGTATTTT
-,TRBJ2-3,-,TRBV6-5,CASTRLGRTDTQYF,TGTGCCAGCACCCGACTAGGGCGCACAGATACGCAGTATTTT
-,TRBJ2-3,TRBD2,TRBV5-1,CASSTGLAGAGTDTQYF,TGCGCCAGCAGCACCGGACTAGCGGGGGCCGGCACAGATACGCAGTATTTT
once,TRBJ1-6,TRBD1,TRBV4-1,CASSLYYGQGSYNSPLHF,TGCGCCAGCAGTCTATATTACGGACAGGGCTCCTATAATTCACCCCTCCACTTT
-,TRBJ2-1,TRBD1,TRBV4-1,CASSRTQGTALGDNEQFF,TGCGCCAGCAGCCGGACACAGGGGACAGCCCTTGGGGACAATGAGCAGTTCTTC
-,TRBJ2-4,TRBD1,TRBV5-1,CASTVQGGNNIQYF,TGCGCCAGCACCGTACAGGGGGGCAACAACATTCAGTACTTC
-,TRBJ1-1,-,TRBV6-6,CASSYRVSTEAFF,TGTGCCAGCAGTTACAGGGTTAGCACTGAAGCTTTCTTT
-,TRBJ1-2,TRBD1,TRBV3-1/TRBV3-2,CASSLRDSAAYGYTF,TGTGCCAGCAGCCTCCGGGACAGTGCGGCCTATGGCTACACCTTC
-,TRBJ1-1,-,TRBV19,CASSIGQWNTEAFF,TGTGCCAGTAGTATAGGGCAGTGGAACACTGAAGCTTTCTTT
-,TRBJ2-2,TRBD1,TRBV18,CASSPGTGITGELFF,TGTGCCAGCTCGCCCGGGACAGGGATCACCGGGGAGCTGTTTTTT
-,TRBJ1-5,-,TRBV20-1,CSASGENQPQHF,TGCAGTGCTAGTGGTGAGAATCAGCCCCAGCATTTT
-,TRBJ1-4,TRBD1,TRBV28,CASSSGQGKEKLFF,TGTGCCAGCAGTTCGGGACAGGGAAAGGAAAAACTGTTTTTT
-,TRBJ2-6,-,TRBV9,CASSATRFSGANVLTF,TGTGCCAGCAGCGCCACCAGGTTCTCTGGGGCCAACGTCCTGACTTTC
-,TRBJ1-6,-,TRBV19,CATLNSGANSPLHF,TGTGCCACCTTAAACTCGGGGGCAAATTCACCCCTCCACTTT
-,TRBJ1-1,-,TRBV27,CASSSRPGADTEAFF,TGTGCCAGCAGTTCCCGGCCCGGGGCGGACACTGAAGCTTTCTTT
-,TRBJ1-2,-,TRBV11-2,CASSSTRGWDSYGYTF,TGTGCCAGCAGCTCAACCAGGGGTTGGGATAGCTATGGCTACACCTTC
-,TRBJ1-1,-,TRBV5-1,CASSSGPSRGTEAFF,TGCGCCAGCAGCTCAGGACCGAGCAGAGGCACTGAAGCTTTCTTT
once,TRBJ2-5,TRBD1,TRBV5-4,CASSPVTGGGQETQYF,TGTGCCAGCAGCCCCGTGACAGGGGGCGGCCAAGAGACCCAGTACTTC
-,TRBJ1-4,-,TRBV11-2,CASSLGYKGEKLFF,TGTGCCAGCAGCTTAGGTTACAAGGGTGAAAAACTGTTTTTT
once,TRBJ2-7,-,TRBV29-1,CSGGDFYEQYF,TGCAGCGGGGGGGACTTTTACGAGCAGTACTTC
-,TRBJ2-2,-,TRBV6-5,CASSWEGGASGELFF,TGTGCCAGCAGTTGGGAGGGGGGCGCGAGCGGGGAGCTGTTTTTT
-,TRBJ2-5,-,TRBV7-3,CASSRGSEGQETQYF,TGTGCCAGCAGTAGGGGTTCGGAGGGGCAAGAGACCCAGTACTTC
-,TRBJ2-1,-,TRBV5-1,CASSFSDGYNEQFF,TGCGCCAGCAGCTTTTCGGACGGGTACAATGAGCAGTTCTTC
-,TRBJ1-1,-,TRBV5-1,CASSLAQSNTEAFF,TGCGCCAGCAGCTTGGCACAGTCTAACACTGAAGCTTTCTTT
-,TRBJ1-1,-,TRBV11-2,CASSLVGGNTEAFF,TGTGCCAGCAGCTTAGTTGGGGGGAACACTGAAGCTTTCTTT
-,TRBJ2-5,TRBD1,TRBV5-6,CASSFPGQQETQYF,TGTGCCAGCAGCTTTCCGGGACAGCAAGAGACCCAGTACTTC
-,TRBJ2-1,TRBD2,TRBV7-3,CASSGTSGRAKYNEQFF,TGTGCCAGCAGCGGGACTAGCGGGAGGGCAAAGTACAATGAGCAGTTCTTC
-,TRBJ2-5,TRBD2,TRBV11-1,CASSWGGFETQYF,TGTGCCAGCAGCTGGGGGGGTTTCGAGACCCAGTACTTC